The following is a T cell receptor (beta chain) sequence with its context. These data are taken from a study of Graves' ophthalmopathy and Graves' hyperthyroidism. About the research overall: Upon initial diagnosis and before any treatment, peripheral blood was collected.

The CDR3 loop spans 18 amino acids. With 2 bases removed from V and 4 bases from J, the gap between germline ends came to 22 bases. Germline CDR1 LNHDA, CDR2 SQIVND (reference sequence). Amplification of the TCR beta CDR3 regions used RNA transcripts (as template). The library came from an HTBI-primed first-round RT-PCR and a second-round multiplex PCR. TCRdb used MiXCR to reprocess the multiplex PCR reads, holding one entry per CDR3 protein. The table shows about 500,000 distinct CDR3 sequences, with about an eighth occurring only once. This receptor was obtained from a woman in her thirties with Graves' ophthalmopathy. The sample comprised blood. V and J are TRBV19 and TRBJ2-3; D is ambiguous. CDR3: CASSISATDHAGADTQYF. CDR3 bases: TGTGCCAGTAGTATATCAGCTACAGACCACGCTGGGGCAGATACGCAGTATTTT. The entire variable domain, with the rest obtained from reference TRBV19 and TRBJ2-3, is as follows: DGGITQSPKYLFRKEGQNVTLSCEQNLNHDAMYWYRQDPGQGLRLIYYSQIVNDFQKGDIAEGYSVSREKKESFPLTVTSAQKNPTAFYLCASSISATDHAGADTQYFGPGTRLTVL.